The sequence of this T cell receptor (beta chain) was determined in a study of persistence of HIV-infected CD4 T cells. Study summary: Median time on suppressive ART was around 8 years. Study-wide results and limits: Within sorted populations, more oligoclonal TCRs accompanied more oligoclonal proviruses. Bulk TCR data could not be restricted to HIV-1-infected CMV-responding cells.

This clone has just one count. Its antigen is not known. Germline values: CDR1 MDHEN, CDR2 SYDVKM. With 4 bases removed from V and 7 bases from J, the gap between germline ends came to 14 bases. The CDR3 length is 14 residues. Nonspecific anti-CD3/anti-CD28 bead stimulation represents the broad CD4+ T cell repertoire. CD4+ T cells upregulating both CD40 ligand and CD69 were sorted as responding cells. Donors had CD4+ T cell counts above 400 cells/uL and were CMV-seropositive. The libraries were made with immunoSEQ version 4 in survey mode. Clones were sequenced by immunoSEQ multiplex PCR, and TCRdb holds only the in-frame ones, with some missing. The table has roughly 43,000 clones, around 90% seen once.

The origin of this receptor is an adult man with HIV who was CMV-seropositive. The V gene is TRBV28, the J gene TRBJ1-5, with no clear D. The sequences come from CD4+ T cells sorted from PBMCs after roughly 18-hour stimulation, collected from a patient who received antiretroviral therapy. Written as DNA, the CDR3 is TGTGCCAGCAGTTCGGGTTCTCTATGGCAGCCCCAGCATTTT. This codes for CASSSGSLWQPQHF.